The 18 T cell receptor beta chains presented below share a single source sample, sequenced in a study of monozygotic twins with cystic fibrosis. Sequencing used immunoSEQ multiplex PCR; TCRdb keeps in-frame clones, though not all of them. The profile shows approximately 28,000 clones, 85% of them singletons. Input material: blood. The receptor source for this set is a girl aged 2-10 years with cystic fibrosis.

The chain links TRBV19 to TRBJ2-2; 7 bases align to TRBD1. V shed 6 bases, J shed 2 bases, and the junction held 12 bases outside the gene matches. CDR3 length: 17 amino acids. From germline, CDR1 is LNHDA and CDR2 SQIVND (reference sequence). Here the CDR3 DNA reads TGTGCCAGTAGAGAAAGGGGAGACAGGGAAAACACCGGGGAGCTGTTTTTT. Amino acids: CASRERGDRENTGELFF.

The count of this clone is one. This likely comes from a read error, as the CDR3 has no conserved phenylalanine or tryptophan at its end. Because the CDR3's place on the DNA is in doubt, the DNA is left out and the CDR3 is given as listed by TCRdb. This sequence joins TRBV7-2 and TRBJ1-1. Per germline, CDR1 SGHTA and CDR2 FQGNSA. Termini included, the CDR3 measures 9 amino acids. The CDR3 protein is CASSPAGRG.

The CDR3 loop reads CASSQVAGSGELFF. The CDR3 DNA follows: TGCGCCAGCAGCCAGGTAGCGGGATCCGGGGAGCTGTTTTTT. The rearrangement uses TRBV4-1 and TRBJ2-2; 8 bases match TRBD2. This CDR3 contains 14 residues. V gave up 3 bases and J gave up 6 bases; unmatched junction bases: 3. The germline gives CDR1 MGHRA, CDR2 YSYEKL.

This chain links TRBV2 with TRBJ2-5, with 11 nucleotides matching TRBD2. The germline gives CDR1 SNHLY, CDR2 FYNNEI. The CDR3 is 15 residues long. V lost 7 bases, J lost 4 bases, and 8 bases stayed unmatched. This CDR3 reads CASNLLAGVSETQYF. The CDR3, as DNA: TGTGCCAGCAACTTACTAGCGGGAGTATCAGAGACCCAGTACTTC.

This clone came up once. The CDR3 reads CASSPLDSYEQYF. Written as DNA, the CDR3 is TGTGCCAGCTCACCGCTGGACAGTTACGAGCAGTACTTC. The genes are TRBV18 and TRBJ2-7; maybe TRBD1 (6 bases). Germline values: CDR1 KGHSH, CDR2 LQKENI. Trimming stripped 3 bases from V and 4 bases from J, with 10 bases between. This CDR3 is 13 amino acids long.

The chain uses TRBV4-2 and TRBJ1-2, with D possibly matching TRBD1 (6 bases). Trimming shortened V by 0 bases and J by 7 bases, and 18 bases separated the two germline ends. The CDR3 extends over 16 amino acids. Germline V gene lookup returns CDR1 LGHNA and CDR2 YNFKEQ. The CDR3 sequence is CASSQEWIGNRAGYTF. DNA for the CDR3: TGTGCCAGCAGCCAAGAATGGATAGGTAACAGGGCTGGCTACACCTTC.

The rearrangement uses TRBV5-1 and TRBJ2-2; D not certain. The V end was cut by 2 bases, the J end by 0 bases, with 5 bases between. Germline-derived CDR1 and CDR2 are SGHRS and YFSETQ. The CDR3 has 14 residues. DNA for the CDR3: TGCGCCAGCAGCTTTGAAACGAACACCGGGGAGCTGTTTTTT. As protein: CASSFETNTGELFF.

This chain links TRBV11-2 with TRBJ2-7; the match to TRBD2 covers 7 bases. The germline V gene has CDR1 SGHAT and CDR2 FQNNGV. J gave up 2 bases and V 2 bases, and 12 bases lay outside the gene matches. There are 17 residues in the CDR3. CDR3 amino acids: CASSLRASGTGPYEQYF. CDR3 in DNA: TGTGCCAGCAGCTTAAGAGCCAGCGGGACCGGTCCCTACGAGCAGTACTTC.

The chain has TRBV7-3 and TRBJ2-2; D perhaps matches TRBD1 (5 bases). CDR1 is SGHTA and CDR2 is FQGTGA in the germline V gene. This CDR3 is 15 amino acids long. The ends were cut back, 5 bases at V and 3 bases at J, with 13 bases in the middle. CDR3 residues: CASSNPGRDTGELFF. The DNA of the CDR3 is TGTGCCAGCAGCAACCCCGGCAGGGACACCGGGGAGCTGTTTTTT.

This clone has more than one count but fewer than ten. The chain recombines TRBV5-1 with TRBJ1-1; weak D call: TRBD1 (5 bases). V was pared by 2 bases and J by 2 bases, with 7 bases between. The CDR3 totals 13 residues. Germline V gene data show CDR1 as SGHRS and CDR2 as YFSETQ. CDR3 nucleotide sequence: TGCGCCAGCAGCTTCGACAGAAACACTGAAGCTTTCTTT. Translating gives CASSFDRNTEAFF.

The chain uses TRBV15 and TRBJ2-1; TRBD2 agrees at 10 bases. The CDR3 spans 18 residues. Germline CDR1 and CDR2: LNHNV and YYDKDF (reference sequence). J gave up 5 bases and V 1 base, and 11 bases lay outside the gene matches. The CDR3 is CATSRAGGSGRFDNEQFF. CDR3 sequence (DNA): TGTGCCACCAGCAGAGCCGGGGGTAGCGGGAGGTTCGACAATGAGCAGTTCTTC. Complete variable domain (other parts from reference TRBV15 and TRBJ2-1): DAMVIQNPRYQVTQFGKPVTLSCSQTLNHNVMYWYQQKSSQAPKLLFHYYDKDFNNEADTPDNFQSRRPNTSFCFLDIRSPGLGDTAMYLCATSRAGGSGRFDNEQFFGPGTRLTVL.

The rearrangement uses TRBV23-1 and TRBJ1-4; the D gene is possibly TRBD1 (5 bases). TRBV23-1 has ORF status, its function being uncertain. There are 14 residues in the CDR3. The V end was cut by 7 bases, the J end by 3 bases, with 12 bases between. CDR3 amino acids: CASIVNRSNEKLFF. The CDR3 nucleotides are TGCGCCAGCATAGTAAACAGGTCTAATGAAAAACTGTTTTTT.

V is TRBV10-3 and J is TRBJ2-6; D might be TRBD2 (6 bases). Trimming cost V 0 bases and J 0 bases, with 9 bases left between them. The CDR3 contains 17 residues. The germline V gene has CDR1 ENHRY and CDR2 SYGVKD. DNA of the CDR3: TGTGCCATCAGTGAGTCAAAGGGACTCTCTGGGGCCAACGTCCTGACTTTC. It translates to CAISESKGLSGANVLTF.

The rearrangement links TRBV28 to TRBJ1-5; D not certain. The CDR3 loop spans 14 amino acids. The V gene lost 7 bases and the J gene lost 4 bases, with 14 bases spanning the gap. Germline CDR1 and CDR2: MDHEN and SYDVKM. CDR3 protein: CASTDRYPNQPQHF. The CDR3 DNA sequence: TGTGCCAGCACCGACCGTTACCCGAATCAGCCCCAGCATTTT.

The chain couples TRBV27 to TRBJ1-2; 8 bases fit TRBD1. J lost 5 bases, V lost 6 bases, and 5 bases had no gene match. In germline, CDR1 is MNHEY, CDR2 SMNVEV (reference sequence). The CDR3 covers 13 residues. In DNA form, the CDR3 reads TGTGCCAGCAGCCTCAGGACAGGGTATGGCTACACCTTC. This sequence encodes CASSLRTGYGYTF.

This clone was picked up a small number of times. CDR3 protein: CASSSSGRSGANVLTF. CDR3 bases: TGTGCCAGCAGCTCTAGCGGGAGGTCCGGGGCCAACGTCCTGACTTTC. The chain carries TRBV5-4 and TRBJ2-6, with 11 bases fitting TRBD2. The CDR3 is 16 amino acids. CDR1 is SGHNT, CDR2 YYREEE, per germline (reference sequence). V dropped 3 bases and J dropped 4; count of bases not matched to a gene: 3. The full variable domain, rest sourced from reference TRBV5-4 and TRBJ2-6, is ETGVTQSPTHLIKTRGQQVTLRCSSQSGHNTVSWYQQALGQGPQFIFQYYREEENGRGNFPPRFSGLQFPNYSSELNVNALELDDSALYLCASSSSGRSGANVLTFGAGSRLTVL.

This rearrangement joins TRBV5-5 to TRBJ2-5; 10 nucleotides match TRBD1. Unmatched junction bases numbered 1, after V lost 2 bases and J lost 3 bases. CDR3 length: 14 residues. The germline CDR1 and CDR2 sequences are SGHKS and YYEKEE (reference sequence). Written as DNA, the CDR3 is TGTGCCAGCAGCTTTGGGACAGGGGAAGAGACCCAGTACTTC. Translated: CASSFGTGEETQYF.

This chain connects TRBV5-1 to TRBJ2-6; 12 bases map to TRBD1. The germline V gene encodes CDR1 SGHRS and CDR2 YFSETQ. The V and J ends lost 0 bases and 2 bases, in that order; junction bases with no gene match: 3. The CDR3 runs to 18 residues. CDR3 amino acids: CASSLAGTGGAGANVLTF. CDR3 DNA sequence: TGCGCCAGCAGCTTGGCTGGGACAGGGGGCGCTGGGGCCAACGTCCTGACTTTC.